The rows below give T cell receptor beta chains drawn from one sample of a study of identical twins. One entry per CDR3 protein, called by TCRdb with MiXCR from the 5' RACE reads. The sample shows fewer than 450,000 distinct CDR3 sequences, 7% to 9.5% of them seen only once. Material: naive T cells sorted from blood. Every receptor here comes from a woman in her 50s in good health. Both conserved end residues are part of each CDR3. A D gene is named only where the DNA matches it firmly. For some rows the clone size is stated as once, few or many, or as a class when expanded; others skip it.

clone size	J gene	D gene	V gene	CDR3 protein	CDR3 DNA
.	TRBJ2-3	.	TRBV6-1	CASSEYIRGTDTQYF	TGTGCCAGCAGTGAATATATCAGGGGCACAGATACGCAGTATTTT
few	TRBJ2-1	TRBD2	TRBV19	CASRFAGGGNNEQFF	TGTGCCAGTAGGTTCGCGGGAGGGGGTAACAATGAGCAGTTCTTC
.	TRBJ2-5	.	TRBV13	CASSLWSLQETQYF	TGTGCCAGCAGCTTGTGGAGCCTACAAGAGACCCAGTACTTC
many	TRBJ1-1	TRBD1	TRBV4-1	CASSDRQGDTEAFF	TGCGCCAGCAGCGACCGACAGGGTGACACTGAAGCTTTCTTT
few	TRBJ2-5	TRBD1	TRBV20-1	CSARSGTGVETQYF	TGCAGTGCTAGATCCGGGACAGGGGTAGAGACCCAGTACTTC
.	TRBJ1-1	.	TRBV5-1	CASSLGTLGTEAFF	TGCGCCAGCAGCTTGGGAACATTGGGCACTGAAGCTTTCTTT
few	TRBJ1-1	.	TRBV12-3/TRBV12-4	CASSSLSHPRITEAFF	TGTGCCAGCAGTTCGCTGTCACACCCTCGGATAACTGAAGCTTTCTTT
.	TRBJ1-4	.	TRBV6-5	CASSPGGGQLFF	TGTGCCAGCAGTCCCGGCGGGGGTCAACTGTTTTTT
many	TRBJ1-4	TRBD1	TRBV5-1	CASSYRDRNEKLFF	TGCGCCAGCAGCTACCGGGACAGAAATGAAAAACTGTTTTTT
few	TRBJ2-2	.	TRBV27	CASSTPGPGELFF	TGTGCCAGCAGTACCCCTGGCCCCGGGGAGCTGTTTTTT
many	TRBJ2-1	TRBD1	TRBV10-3	CAISMGQTNEQFF	TGTGCCATCAGTATGGGACAGACAAATGAGCAGTTCTTC
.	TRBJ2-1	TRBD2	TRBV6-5	CASSRLAGVRNEQFF	TGTGCCAGCAGCCGACTAGCGGGAGTGCGGAATGAGCAGTTCTTC
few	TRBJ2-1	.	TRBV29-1	CSVVLVGRGNEQFF	TGCAGCGTTGTTCTGGTGGGAAGAGGGAATGAGCAGTTCTTC
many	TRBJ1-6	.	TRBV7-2	CASSLAGGGNSPLHF	TGTGCCAGCAGCTTAGCAGGGGGTGGAAATTCACCCCTCCACTTT
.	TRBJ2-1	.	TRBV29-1	CSVDGVKAGSSPFF	TGCAGCGTCGACGGGGTCAAGGCAGGGAGTTCTCCGTTCTTC
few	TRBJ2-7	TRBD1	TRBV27	CASSFSGQGHEQYF	TGTGCCAGCAGTTTTTCCGGACAGGGCCACGAGCAGTACTTC
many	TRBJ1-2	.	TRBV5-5	CASSLVWQDYGYTF	TGTGCCAGCAGCTTGGTTTGGCAGGACTATGGCTACACCTTC
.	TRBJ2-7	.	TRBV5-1	CASSLMAGGASYEQYF	TGCGCCAGCAGCTTGATGGCGGGCGGGGCCTCCTACGAGCAGTACTTC
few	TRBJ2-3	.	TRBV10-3	CAISESRLAHTDTQYF	TGTGCCATCAGTGAGTCTCGGCTAGCGCACACAGATACGCAGTATTTT
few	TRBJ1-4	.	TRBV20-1	CSARVGRGTSNEKLFF	TGCAGTGCTAGAGTAGGCAGGGGAACTTCTAATGAAAAGCTGTTTTTT